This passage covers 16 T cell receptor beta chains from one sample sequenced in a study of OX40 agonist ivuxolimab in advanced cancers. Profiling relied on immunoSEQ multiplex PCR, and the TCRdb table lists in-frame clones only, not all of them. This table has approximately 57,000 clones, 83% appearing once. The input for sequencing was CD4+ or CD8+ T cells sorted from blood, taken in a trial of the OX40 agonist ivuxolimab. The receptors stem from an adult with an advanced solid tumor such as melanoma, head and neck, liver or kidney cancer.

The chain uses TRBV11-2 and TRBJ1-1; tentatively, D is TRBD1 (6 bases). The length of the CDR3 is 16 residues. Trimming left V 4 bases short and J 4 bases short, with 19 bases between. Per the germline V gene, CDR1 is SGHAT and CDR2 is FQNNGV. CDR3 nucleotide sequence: TGTGCCAGCAGCTCGAGACAGGATATATCGGTCACTGAAGCTTTCTTT. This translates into CASSSRQDISVTEAFF.

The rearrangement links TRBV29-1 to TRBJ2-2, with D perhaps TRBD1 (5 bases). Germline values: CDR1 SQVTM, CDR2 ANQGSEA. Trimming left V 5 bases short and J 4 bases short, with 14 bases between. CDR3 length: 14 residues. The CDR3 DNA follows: TGCAGCGTTCTGAAAGGGGCGAGCACCGGGGAGCTGTTTTTT. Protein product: CSVLKGASTGELFF.

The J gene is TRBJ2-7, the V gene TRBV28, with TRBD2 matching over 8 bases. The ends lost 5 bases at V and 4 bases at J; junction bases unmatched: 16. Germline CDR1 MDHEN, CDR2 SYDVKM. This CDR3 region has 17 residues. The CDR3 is CASSINAGTRSVYEQYF. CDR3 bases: TGTGCCAGCAGTATTAACGCGGGGACTAGGAGTGTTTACGAGCAGTACTTC.

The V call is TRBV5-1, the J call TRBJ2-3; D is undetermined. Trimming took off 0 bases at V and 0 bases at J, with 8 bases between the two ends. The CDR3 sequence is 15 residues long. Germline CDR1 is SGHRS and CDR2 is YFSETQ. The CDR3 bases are TGCGCCAGCAGCTTGGCCGGATCTAGCACAGATACGCAGTATTTT. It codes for CASSLAGSSTDTQYF. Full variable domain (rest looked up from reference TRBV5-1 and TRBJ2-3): KAGVTQTPRYLIKTRGQQVTLSCSPISGHRSVSWYQQTPGQGLQFLFEYFSETQRNKGNFPGRFSGRQFSNSRSEMNVSTLELGDSALYLCASSLAGSSTDTQYFGPGTRLTVL.

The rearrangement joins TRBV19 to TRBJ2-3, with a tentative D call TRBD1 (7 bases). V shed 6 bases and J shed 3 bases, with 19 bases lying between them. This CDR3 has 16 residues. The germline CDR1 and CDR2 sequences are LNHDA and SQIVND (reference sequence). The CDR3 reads CASRRRGQLETDTQYF. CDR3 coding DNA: TGTGCCAGTAGGCGGAGGGGACAGCTAGAGACAGATACGCAGTATTTT.

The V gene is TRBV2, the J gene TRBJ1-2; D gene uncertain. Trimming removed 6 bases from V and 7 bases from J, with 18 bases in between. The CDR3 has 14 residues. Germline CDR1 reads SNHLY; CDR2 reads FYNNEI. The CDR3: CASRDLHPGGGYTF. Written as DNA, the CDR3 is TGTGCCAGCAGGGACCTGCACCCGGGAGGTGGCTACACCTTC.

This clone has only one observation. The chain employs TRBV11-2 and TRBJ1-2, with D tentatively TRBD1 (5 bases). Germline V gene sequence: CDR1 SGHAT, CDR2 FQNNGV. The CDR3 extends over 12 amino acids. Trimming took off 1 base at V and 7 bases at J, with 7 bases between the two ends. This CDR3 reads CASSLGTIGYTF. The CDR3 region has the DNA TGTGCCAGCAGCTTAGGGACAATTGGCTACACCTTC.

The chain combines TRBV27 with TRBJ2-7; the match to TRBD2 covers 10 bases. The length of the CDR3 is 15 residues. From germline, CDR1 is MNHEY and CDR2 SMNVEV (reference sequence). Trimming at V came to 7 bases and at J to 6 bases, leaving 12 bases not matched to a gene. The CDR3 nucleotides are TGTGCCAGCAACCCTCTAGCGGGAGTCCCGGGCGAGCAGTACTTC. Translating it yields CASNPLAGVPGEQYF.

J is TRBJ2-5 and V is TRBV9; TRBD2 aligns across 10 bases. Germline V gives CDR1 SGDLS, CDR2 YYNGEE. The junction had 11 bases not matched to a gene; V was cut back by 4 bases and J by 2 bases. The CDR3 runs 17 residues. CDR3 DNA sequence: TGTGCCAGCAGCCGCGGACTAGCGGCGACGTCGCAAGAGACCCAGTACTTC. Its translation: CASSRGLAATSQETQYF.

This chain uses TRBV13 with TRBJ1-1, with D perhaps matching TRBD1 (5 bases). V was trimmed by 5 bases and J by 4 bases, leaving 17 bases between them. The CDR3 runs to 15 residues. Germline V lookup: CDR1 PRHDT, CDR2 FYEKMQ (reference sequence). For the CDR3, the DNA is TGTGCCAGCAGCGGGGCACGTAGGGGTCGCACTGAAGCTTTCTTT. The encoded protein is CASSGARRGRTEAFF.

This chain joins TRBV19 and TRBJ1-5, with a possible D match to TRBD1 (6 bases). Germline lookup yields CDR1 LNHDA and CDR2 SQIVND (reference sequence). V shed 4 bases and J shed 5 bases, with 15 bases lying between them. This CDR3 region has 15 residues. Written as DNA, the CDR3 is TGTGCCAGTAGTACCCAGAAGACAGGCCATCAGCCCCAGCATTTT. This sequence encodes CASSTQKTGHQPQHF.

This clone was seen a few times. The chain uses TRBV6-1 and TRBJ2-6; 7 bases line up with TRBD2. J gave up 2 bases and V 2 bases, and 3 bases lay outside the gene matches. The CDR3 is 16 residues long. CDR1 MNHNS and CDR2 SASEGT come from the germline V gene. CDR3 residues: CASSERAGAGANVLTF. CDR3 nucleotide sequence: TGTGCCAGCAGTGAAAGGGCGGGGGCTGGGGCCAACGTCCTGACTTTC.

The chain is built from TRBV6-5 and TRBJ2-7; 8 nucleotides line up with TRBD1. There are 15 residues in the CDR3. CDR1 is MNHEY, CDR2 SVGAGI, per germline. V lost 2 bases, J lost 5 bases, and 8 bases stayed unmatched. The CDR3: CASSYGQGAGDEQYF. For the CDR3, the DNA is TGTGCCAGCAGTTACGGGCAGGGGGCCGGGGACGAGCAGTACTTC.

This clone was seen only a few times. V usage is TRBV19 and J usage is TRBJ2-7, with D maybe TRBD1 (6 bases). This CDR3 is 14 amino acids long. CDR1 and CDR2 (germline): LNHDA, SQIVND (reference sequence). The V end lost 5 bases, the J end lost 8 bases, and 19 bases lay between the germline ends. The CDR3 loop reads CASSPTRDKEQQYF. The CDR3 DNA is TGTGCCAGTAGTCCGACCCGGGACAAAGAACAGCAGTACTTC.

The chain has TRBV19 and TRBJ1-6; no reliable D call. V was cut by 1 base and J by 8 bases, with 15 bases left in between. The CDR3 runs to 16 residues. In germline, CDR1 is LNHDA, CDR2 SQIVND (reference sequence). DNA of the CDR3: TGTGCCAGTAGTATAGCGGAATTTGGGATCCATTCACCCCTCCACTTT. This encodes CASSIAEFGIHSPLHF.

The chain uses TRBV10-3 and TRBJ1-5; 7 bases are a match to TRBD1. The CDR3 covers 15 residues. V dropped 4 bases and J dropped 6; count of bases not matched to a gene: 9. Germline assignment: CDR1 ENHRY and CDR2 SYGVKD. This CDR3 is CAISGTGEPFQPQHF. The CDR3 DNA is TGTGCCATCAGTGGAACAGGGGAACCTTTTCAGCCCCAGCATTTT.